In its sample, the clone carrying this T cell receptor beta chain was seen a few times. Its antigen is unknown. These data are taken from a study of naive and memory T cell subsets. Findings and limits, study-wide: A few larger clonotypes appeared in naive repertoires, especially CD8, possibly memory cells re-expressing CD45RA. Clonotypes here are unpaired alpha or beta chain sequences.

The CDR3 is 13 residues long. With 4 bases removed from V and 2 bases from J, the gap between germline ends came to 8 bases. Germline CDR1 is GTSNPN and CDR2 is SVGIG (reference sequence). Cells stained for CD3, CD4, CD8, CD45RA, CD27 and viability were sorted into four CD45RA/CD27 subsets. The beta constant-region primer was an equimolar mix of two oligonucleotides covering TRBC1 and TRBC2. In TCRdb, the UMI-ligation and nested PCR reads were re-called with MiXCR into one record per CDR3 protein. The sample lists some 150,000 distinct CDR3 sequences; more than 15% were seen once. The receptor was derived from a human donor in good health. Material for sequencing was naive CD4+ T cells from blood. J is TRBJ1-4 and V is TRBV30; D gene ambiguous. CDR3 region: CAWTGGTNEKLFF. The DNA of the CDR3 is TGTGCCTGGACTGGAGGGACTAATGAAAAACTGTTTTTT.